Included here is one T cell receptor (beta chain) sequence, with context. Its antigen is not identified. A much larger clonotype is one base distant, so this may be a read error. These data originate in a study of molecular identifiers for immune sequencing clone quantification. Naive CD8 libraries were made from 20,000 to 1,000,000 sorted cells, and they used 10%, 30% or 50% RNA. CD8+CD4-CCR7+CD45RA+ sorting gave the naive CD8 T cells. CDR3 length: 17 amino acids. Both previously described methods and listed TCR primers were employed to make bulk TCR libraries. TCRdb analysed the PCR reads with MiXCR anew, one entry per CDR3 protein. The sample yields around 320,000 distinct CDR3 sequences, 24% seen once. Study-wide results and caveats: Some 970,000 naive cells reportedly did not prevent detection of spiked Jurkat TCR RNA from one cell.

The origin of this receptor is a human donor in good health. Some libraries in this study had Jurkat cell RNA spiked in. This chain joins TRBV5-3 and TRBJ2-4; TRBD2 agrees at 8 bases. TRBV5-3 is assigned to the ORF class and has an uncertain function. Material for sequencing was naive CD8+ T cells from blood, with Jurkat cell RNA spiked in. Subset of the sample: FACS-sorted CD8+CD4-CCR7+CD45RA+ naive T cells. The CDR3 coding sequence is TGTGCCAGCAGCTTGGATGCGGGGGGCTCGTCCAAAAACATTCAGTACTTC. This encodes CASSLDAGGSSKNIQYF.